The sequence of this T cell receptor (beta chain) was determined in a study of T cells after yellow fever vaccination. Study-wide points: A weaker but faster secondary response was observed, peaking on day 5 versus 15.

Germline V gives CDR1 DFQATT, CDR2 SNEGSKA (reference sequence). CDR3 length equals 14 residues. The V gene end was trimmed by 4 bases and the J gene end by 5 bases; junction bases not matched to a gene: 7. TCRdb passed the 5' RACE reads through MiXCR, listing each CDR3 protein once. In the table there are tens of thousands of distinct CDR3 sequences, approximately 7.5% of which are singletons. This clonotype was detected many times. The antigen remains unidentified. The TCR originated in a man aged 25 to 40 who received the YFV17D yellow fever vaccine. The V gene is TRBV20-1, the J gene TRBJ2-5, with TRBD2 identical over 10 bases. This sample comprised CD8+ T cells sorted from PBMCs, obtained on the day of the yellow fever booster vaccination. The CDR3 nucleotides read TGCAGTGCTAATCAGCGGGAGGGCCTTGAGACCCAGTACTTC. Translating gives CSANQREGLETQYF.